The clone carrying this T cell receptor (beta chain) is a singleton in its sample. No antigen is known for it. CD4+ T cells specific for antigen were expanded with viral peptide pools by the ViraFEST assay before sequencing. Isolation of CD4+ T cells took place after 10 days of culture. PCR confirmed that the person was infected with SARS-CoV-2 between March and December 2020. The data belong to a study of vaccination effects on CD4 cells after COVID-19. This table comes from immunoSEQ multiplex PCR, and its TCRdb copy is limited to in-frame clones, with some not included. The sample includes under 55,000 clones, around 70% of them seen just once. This TCR came from a human donor who had a prior SARS-CoV-2 infection. The material was CD4+ T cells from PBMCs cultured with a peptide pool, obtained before COVID-19 vaccination.

The chain's CDR3 is CASSPGTGYAEAFF. The CDR3 DNA follows: TGTGCCAGCTCACCAGGGACAGGGTACGCTGAAGCTTTCTTT. V and J are TRBV18 and TRBJ1-1, with 9 bases lining up with TRBD1. Trimming took 2 bases from V and 6 from J; bases not matched to a gene: 4. Germline V lookup: CDR1 KGHSH, CDR2 LQKENI. The CDR3 spans 14 residues.